The rows below give T cell receptor beta chains drawn from one sample of a study of cytomegalovirus exposure and HLA in healthy donors. Sequenced by immunoSEQ multiplex PCR; TCRdb stores in-frame clones only, minus some. The sample has 75,000 to 95,000 clones. The specimen sequenced was PBMCs. The receptor set was obtained from a woman aged 55-69 years in good health and CMV-seronegative. Each CDR3 is given with its conserved first and last residue. The D gene is left open where the match is weak.

TRBV30	TRBJ2-3	13	.	CAWTRGRTDTQYF	TGTGCCTGGACCAGGGGCCGCACAGATACGCAGTATTTT
TRBV5-4	TRBJ1-6	15	.	CASSPRSGNNSPLHF	TGTGCCAGCAGCCCTCGATCGGGGAACAATTCACCCCTCCACTTT
TRBV20-1	TRBJ2-5	11	.	CSARFSETQYF	TGCAGTGCCAGGTTTTCGGAGACCCAGTACTTC
TRBV7-9	TRBJ2-5	18	TRBD2	CASSPGTSGSFDEETQYF	TGTGCCAGCAGCCCTGGGACTAGCGGGAGCTTTGATGAAGAGACCCAGTACTTC
TRBV28	TRBJ1-5	14	TRBD1	CASSGGQGGQPQHF	TGTGCCAGCAGCGGGGGACAGGGCGGTCAGCCCCAGCATTTT
TRBV10-1	TRBJ2-4	15	TRBD1	CAGGQVGLAKNIQYF	TGCGCCGGCGGACAGGTGGGGTTAGCCAAAAACATTCAGTACTTC
TRBV19	TRBJ1-5	14	.	CASSIVQGNQPQHF	TGTGCCAGTAGTATCGTGCAGGGTAATCAGCCCCAGCATTTT
TRBV6-5	TRBJ2-7	15	TRBD2	CASSLLAGGPVEQYF	TGTGCCAGCAGTTTACTAGCGGGAGGGCCGGTAGAGCAGTACTTC
TRBV7-9	TRBJ2-3	13	.	CASTEGTTDTQYF	TGTGCCAGCACGGAGGGAACCACAGATACGCAGTATTTT
TRBV5-1	TRBJ2-1	15	TRBD2	CASSLVIAGDNEQFF	TGCGCCAGCAGCTTGGTGATAGCGGGAGACAATGAGCAGTTCTTC
TRBV28	TRBJ1-2	15	.	CASSLETQGGNGYTF	TGTGCCAGCAGTTTGGAAACACAGGGAGGGAATGGCTACACCTTC
TRBV7-8	TRBJ1-6	14	TRBD1	CASSQGQDNSPLHF	TGTGCCAGCAGCCAGGGACAGGATAATTCACCCCTCCACTTT
TRBV29-1	TRBJ1-2	16	TRBD1	CSVEGGQGARRYGYTF	TGCAGCGTTGAAGGCGGACAGGGGGCGCGGCGCTATGGCTACACCTTC
TRBV27	TRBJ1-2	17	.	CASSLGPSWQANYGYTF	TGTGCCAGCAGTTTGGGCCCATCTTGGCAAGCTAACTATGGCTACACCTTC
TRBV6-1	TRBJ1-4	14	.	CASRSTGTNEKLFF	TGTGCCAGCAGAAGTACAGGGACTAATGAAAAACTGTTTTTT
TRBV28	TRBJ1-5	12	.	CASSFYYQPQHF	TGTGCCAGCAGTTTTTACTATCAGCCCCAGCATTTT
TRBV6-5	TRBJ2-5	14	.	CASKRAGIQETQYF	TGTGCCAGCAAAAGGGCAGGGATCCAAGAGACCCAGTACTTC
TRBV2	TRBJ2-1	14	.	CAGHPDPPYNEQFF	TGTGCCGGACACCCGGACCCGCCCTACAATGAGCAGTTCTTC
TRBV10-3	TRBJ1-5	13	.	CAISEFRGQPQHF	TGTGCCATCAGTGAGTTCAGAGGTCAGCCCCAGCATTTT
TRBV7-2	TRBJ2-5	14	.	CASSFQLEQETQYF	TGTGCCAGCAGCTTTCAACTAGAGCAAGAGACCCAGTACTTC
TRBV6-5	TRBJ1-1	12	.	CASIPRGGGAFF	TGTGCCAGCATTCCGAGGGGGGGCGGCGCTTTCTTT
TRBV28	TRBJ1-2	13	.	CASNPPGGYGYTF	TGTGCCAGCAACCCTCCGGGGGGCTATGGCTACACCTTC
TRBV7-2	TRBJ2-5	14	TRBD2	CASSLREGRETQYF	TGTGCCAGCAGCTTACGGGAGGGCCGGGAGACCCAGTACTTC
TRBV6-1	TRBJ2-3	17	TRBD2	CASSDPSSGTGTDTQYF	TGTGCCAGCAGTGACCCATCCAGCGGGACCGGGACAGATACGCAGTATTTT
TRBV18	TRBJ1-2	18	TRBD1	CASSPMEIGGYDDYGYTF	TGTGCCAGCTCACCGATGGAGATAGGGGGCTACGACGACTATGGCTACACCTTC
TRBV9	TRBJ1-1	13	.	CASSVDRDTEAFF	TGTGCCAGCAGCGTAGACAGGGACACTGAAGCTTTCTTT
TRBV20-1	TRBJ1-4	11	.	CSVLGALGLFF	TGCAGTGTCCTGGGGGCGTTAGGGCTGTTTTTT
TRBV25-1	TRBJ2-1	17	TRBD1	CASSEFEGTGGYNEQFF	TGTGCCAGCAGTGAATTTGAAGGGACAGGGGGTTACAATGAGCAGTTCTTC
TRBV9	TRBJ2-7	16	.	CASSASGLIGQGEQYF	TGTGCCAGCAGCGCATCAGGGTTAATCGGCCAGGGCGAGCAGTACTTC
TRBV11-3	TRBJ1-4	18	TRBD1	CASSLDNDRDATNEKLFF	TGTGCCAGCAGCTTAGATAATGACAGGGACGCAACTAATGAAAAACTGTTTTTT
TRBV28	TRBJ2-7	15	.	CASSSNRAFSYEQYF	TGTGCCAGCAGTTCTAACAGGGCCTTCTCCTACGAGCAGTACTTC
TRBV7-8	TRBJ2-7	14	TRBD1	CASTLGTGDYEQYF	TGTGCCAGCACCTTAGGAACAGGGGACTACGAGCAGTACTTC
TRBV21-1	TRBJ2-7	16	.	CASSKWVWRGSYEQYF	TGTGCCAGCAGCAAATGGGTCTGGCGGGGGTCCTACGAGCAGTACTTC
TRBV28	TRBJ1-1	12	.	CATRRGSTEAFF	TGTGCCACCCGAAGGGGGAGCACTGAAGCTTTCTTT
TRBV7-6	TRBJ2-7	15	.	CASSLESGQFYEQYF	TGTGCCAGCAGCTTAGAGTCCGGACAGTTCTACGAGCAGTACTTC
TRBV30	TRBJ2-7	14	TRBD1	CAWDRTGGTYEQYF	TGTGCCTGGGACCGGACAGGGGGGACCTACGAGCAGTACTTC
TRBV28	TRBJ2-3	14	.	CASSGEGYTDTQYF	TGTGCCAGTTCGGGAGAGGGGTACACAGATACGCAGTATTTT
TRBV10-3	TRBJ2-1	18	.	CAISAKGRSGDSYNEQFF	TGTGCCATCAGTGCTAAAGGGAGAAGCGGAGACTCCTACAATGAGCAGTTCTTC
TRBV18	TRBJ1-2	14	.	CASSPGTPYYGYTF	TGTGCCAGCTCCCCGGGGACACCTTACTATGGCTACACCTTC
TRBV28	TRBJ2-5	11	.	CASSPGETQYF	TGTGCCAGCAGTCCCGGGGAGACCCAGTACTTC
TRBV6-1	TRBJ2-7	11	TRBD1	CASATGGEQYF	TGTGCCAGCGCGACAGGGGGCGAGCAGTACTTC
TRBV5-4	TRBJ2-1	16	TRBD2	CASSPRTSGLRNEQFF	TGTGCCAGCAGCCCAAGGACTAGCGGGTTGAGGAATGAGCAGTTCTTC
TRBV10-3	TRBJ2-3	15	.	CAISGTGVLTDTQYF	TGTGCCATCTCCGGGACGGGGGTTCTGACAGATACGCAGTATTTT
TRBV7-6	TRBJ2-1	16	TRBD1	CASSRTNRGRDHEQFF	TGTGCCAGCAGTCGGACCAACAGGGGACGTGATCATGAGCAGTTCTTC
TRBV28	TRBJ1-4	14	TRBD1	CASSGQGKIEKLFF	TGTGCCAGCAGCGGACAGGGGAAAATCGAAAAACTGTTTTTT
TRBV18	TRBJ1-5	17	TRBD1	CASSSGQGADSNQPQHF	TGTGCCAGCTCATCCGGACAGGGGGCCGATAGCAATCAGCCCCAGCATTTT
TRBV28	TRBJ2-7	15	.	CASTRVGLTNYEQYF	TGTGCCAGCACCAGGGTAGGGTTGACAAATTACGAGCAGTACTTC
TRBV5-6	TRBJ2-5	14	.	CASSLVRDQETQYF	TGTGCCAGCAGCTTGGTGCGGGACCAAGAGACCCAGTACTTC
TRBV19	TRBJ2-1	16	TRBD2	CASSIWLAGGHNEQFF	TGTGCCAGTAGTATATGGCTAGCGGGAGGACACAATGAGCAGTTCTTC
TRBV20-1	TRBJ1-2	11	.	CSAGLSYGYTF	TGCAGTGCGGGACTCTCCTATGGCTACACCTTC
TRBV19	TRBJ1-1	14	TRBD1	CASSEPGQGTEAFF	TGTGCCAGTAGTGAGCCGGGACAGGGCACTGAAGCTTTCTTT
TRBV2	TRBJ2-2	16	.	CASRLEGNANTGELFF	TGTGCCAGCAGGTTGGAGGGGAACGCGAACACCGGGGAGCTGTTTTTT
TRBV19	TRBJ2-7	12	.	CASSLGGYEQYF	TGTGCCAGTAGCTTAGGGGGTTACGAGCAGTACTTC